These T cell receptor beta chains were read from a single sample in a study of response to subunit inactivated influenza vaccine. TCRdb re-called the RT-PCR reads through MiXCR, storing one row per CDR3 protein. The sample shows about 570,000 distinct CDR3 sequences, 10% to 12% of them seen only once. The sample also formed part of further work on T cells expressing NK-cell markers.

The source was PBMCs from blood, collected on the day of vaccination. These receptors came from a man aged 45-65 years who received an inactivated influenza vaccine. CDR3s include the opening cysteine and the closing phenylalanine or tryptophan.

CASSQADGGGDTEAFF	16	TRBV4-2	TRBJ1-1
CASSLRGSVTDTQYF	15	TRBV7-2	TRBJ2-3
CASSLAAGGGRNTIYF	16	TRBV7-2	TRBJ1-3
CASSKLAENEQFF	13	TRBV7-9	TRBJ2-1
CASSGGRRSSYNEQFF	16	TRBV5-1	TRBJ2-1
CSARVRQAGYGYTF	14	TRBV20-1	TRBJ1-2
CASSPQYTGELFF	13	TRBV11-2	TRBJ2-2
CASSQGTVQETQYF	14	TRBV5-1	TRBJ2-5
CASNLGAMNTEAFF	14	TRBV28	TRBJ1-1
CASSGEGLSTDTQYF	15	TRBV2	TRBJ2-3
CASSFVGGYYEQYF	14	TRBV6-2/TRBV6-3	TRBJ2-7
CATSRDPGPYEQYF	14	TRBV15	TRBJ2-7
CASGLVKNQPQHF	13	TRBV12-3/TRBV12-4	TRBJ1-5
CASSLEPSLPYEQYF	15	TRBV5-1	TRBJ2-7
CSGRGGARETQYF	13	TRBV29-1	TRBJ2-5
CSAPDREGTGELFF	14	TRBV20-1	TRBJ2-2
CSASLPGSNEQYF	13	TRBV20-1	TRBJ2-7
CASSDLAGYEQYF	13	TRBV27	TRBJ2-7
CAWSVFGSLRVNEQFF	16	TRBV30	TRBJ2-1
CASSLEKPGAGNTIYF	16	TRBV5-1	TRBJ1-3